This paragraph covers one T cell receptor (beta chain) sequence. What it binds is not known. Primers included in the PCR were 60 Vbeta and 13 Jbeta primers. Methods used by the authors: The count from a later analysis was 60 million to 85 million unique TCR beta chains, some 10 million of them shared. The data were produced by immunoSEQ multiplex PCR, yet TCRdb's version contains in-frame clones alone and is incomplete. That table furnishes V, J and clone size, whereas the DNA furnished D and trimming. The table has fewer than 250,000 clones, roughly 80% seen once. This sample was taken from a study of cytomegalovirus exposure and HLA in healthy donors. General study results and limits: In a later analysis, specific HLA alleles were associated with approximately 17,000 TCR beta sequences at a 0.05 false discovery rate. Exclusion as indistinguishable affected some V segments, including TRBV6-2 and TRBV6-3. Per a prior analysis, the majority of TCR beta V segments were productive roughly 90% or roughly 30% of the time.

This CDR3 is 15 amino acids long. The V end was cut by 1 base, the J end by 2 bases, with 11 bases between. The germline V gene has CDR1 MNHNS and CDR2 SASEGT. The source material was PBMCs. The chain recombines TRBV6-1 with TRBJ1-1, with TRBD1 as a possible D gene (6 bases). The origin of this receptor is a woman aged 18-35 years in good health and CMV-seronegative. CDR3 loop: CASSEEAGVNTEAFF. CDR3 nucleotide sequence: TGTGCCAGCAGTGAAGAGGCAGGGGTTAACACTGAAGCTTTCTTT.